These T cell receptor beta chains were read from a single sample in a study of blood T cell repertoires in COVID-19. TCRdb keeps only in-frame clones here, not all; method: immunoSEQ multiplex PCR. The table shows approximately 100,000 clones, with approximately 82% occurring only once. The sequenced sample was peripheral blood. The receptors were gathered from a man between 65 and 85 years old with acute or convalescent COVID-19. Each CDR3 is given with its conserved first and last residue. Fields, in order: clone size, D gene, V gene, J gene, CDR3 DNA, CDR3 protein. A D gene is named only where the DNA matches it firmly. The size field is filled for only some rows; it gives once, few, many or a size class.

clone size: -; D gene: -; V gene: TRBV10-2; J gene: TRBJ1-5; CDR3 DNA: TGCGCCAGCAGTGATCACGCGGCATCGGGCAATCAGCCCCAGCATTTT; CDR3 protein: CASSDHAASGNQPQHF
clone size: -; D gene: -; V gene: TRBV7-3; J gene: TRBJ2-1; CDR3 DNA: TGTGCCAGCAGCTTAACTGGCAGGGGCGATGAGCAGTTCTTC; CDR3 protein: CASSLTGRGDEQFF
clone size: -; D gene: -; V gene: TRBV2; J gene: TRBJ1-4; CDR3 DNA: TGTGCCAGCAGCACCAGCCCTAGGAAACTGTTTTTT; CDR3 protein: CASSTSPRKLFF
clone size: -; D gene: -; V gene: TRBV19; J gene: TRBJ1-5; CDR3 DNA: TGTGCCAGTAGTATAGGTGTCATTAGCAATCAGCCCCAGCATTTT; CDR3 protein: CASSIGVISNQPQHF
clone size: few; D gene: TRBD1; V gene: TRBV6-2/TRBV6-3; J gene: TRBJ1-5; CDR3 DNA: TGTGCCAGCAGTTCTTACGGGACAGGGGTGGGTCAGCCCCAGCATTTT; CDR3 protein: CASSSYGTGVGQPQHF
clone size: -; D gene: TRBD1; V gene: TRBV6-5; J gene: TRBJ1-1; CDR3 DNA: TGTGCCAGCAGTCACGGACAGGGGAACACTGAAGCTTTCTTT; CDR3 protein: CASSHGQGNTEAFF
clone size: -; D gene: -; V gene: TRBV28; J gene: TRBJ2-1; CDR3 DNA: TGTGCCAGCAGTTTTATAGCTGATGAGCAGTTCTTC; CDR3 protein: CASSFIADEQFF
clone size: -; D gene: TRBD1; V gene: TRBV30; J gene: TRBJ1-2; CDR3 DNA: TGTGCCTGGAGTGATGCCGGGACAGGGGGCTCCTGGAATGGCTACACCTTC; CDR3 protein: CAWSDAGTGGSWNGYTF
clone size: -; D gene: -; V gene: TRBV5-1; J gene: TRBJ1-2; CDR3 DNA: TGCGCCAGCAGCTCCTGGACAGAGAACTATGGCTACACCTTC; CDR3 protein: CASSSWTENYGYTF
clone size: -; D gene: -; V gene: TRBV7-2; J gene: TRBJ2-3; CDR3 DNA: TGTGCCAGCAGCTATCAGCAGGGCGCAGATACGCAGTATTTT; CDR3 protein: CASSYQQGADTQYF
clone size: once; D gene: -; V gene: TRBV11-1; J gene: TRBJ2-7; CDR3 DNA: TGTGCCAGCAGCTTAGACGGGAGTGGCTCCTACGAGCAGTACTTC; CDR3 protein: CASSLDGSGSYEQYF
clone size: -; D gene: -; V gene: TRBV19; J gene: TRBJ2-5; CDR3 DNA: TGTGCCAGTAGTCTCGTCTCTACAGGGTACCAAGAGACCCAGTACTTC; CDR3 protein: CASSLVSTGYQETQYF
clone size: -; D gene: -; V gene: TRBV3-1/TRBV3-2; J gene: TRBJ2-5; CDR3 DNA: TGTGCCAGCAGCCTGACAAAAGAGACCCAGTACTTC; CDR3 protein: CASSLTKETQYF
clone size: -; D gene: TRBD2; V gene: TRBV18; J gene: TRBJ2-5; CDR3 DNA: TGTGCCAGCTCTCCGAGAGGGGTCCCCCACTCTAGCGGCCAAGAGACCCAGTACTTC; CDR3 protein: CASSPRGVPHSSGQETQYF
clone size: -; D gene: -; V gene: TRBV30; J gene: TRBJ2-5; CDR3 DNA: TGTGCCTGGAGTGGCGCTTGGGAGGAGACCCAGTACTTC; CDR3 protein: CAWSGAWEETQYF
clone size: -; D gene: TRBD1; V gene: TRBV30; J gene: TRBJ1-1; CDR3 DNA: TGTGCCTGGAGAACAGGGGGCGCAGACTTCTTT; CDR3 protein: CAWRTGGADFF
clone size: once; D gene: -; V gene: TRBV30; J gene: TRBJ1-3; CDR3 DNA: TGTGCCGCTCGGGGTTCTGGAAACACCATATATTTT; CDR3 protein: CAARGSGNTIYF
clone size: -; D gene: TRBD1; V gene: TRBV7-2; J gene: TRBJ1-2; CDR3 DNA: TGTGCCAGCAGCTCAGGGGGCGTTAACTATGGCTACACCTTC; CDR3 protein: CASSSGGVNYGYTF
clone size: -; D gene: TRBD1; V gene: TRBV10-2; J gene: TRBJ1-1; CDR3 DNA: TGCGCCAGCAAAGGGGGGACCGGACAGGTGTTTAACACTGAAGCTTTCTTT; CDR3 protein: CASKGGTGQVFNTEAFF
clone size: -; D gene: -; V gene: TRBV7-2; J gene: TRBJ2-5; CDR3 DNA: TGTGCCAGCAGCTTAGACTCGCAAGAGACCCAGTACTTC; CDR3 protein: CASSLDSQETQYF
clone size: -; D gene: TRBD2; V gene: TRBV25-1; J gene: TRBJ2-1; CDR3 DNA: TGTGCCAGCAGTGCGGGCGGGACTAGCGGGAATGAGCAGTTCTTC; CDR3 protein: CASSAGGTSGNEQFF
clone size: -; D gene: TRBD1; V gene: TRBV7-2; J gene: TRBJ1-5; CDR3 DNA: TGTGCCAGCAGCTGGGCTACAGGGGATCAGCCCCAGCATTTT; CDR3 protein: CASSWATGDQPQHF
clone size: -; D gene: -; V gene: TRBV11-1; J gene: TRBJ2-5; CDR3 DNA: TGTGCCAGCAGCTCCCAACGGGGAAGGGAGACCCAGTACTTC; CDR3 protein: CASSSQRGRETQYF
clone size: -; D gene: -; V gene: TRBV19; J gene: TRBJ2-7; CDR3 DNA: TGTGCCAGTAGTATCGAGGGACTGGCTGGTAGGAACTACGAGCAGTACTTC; CDR3 protein: CASSIEGLAGRNYEQYF
clone size: -; D gene: -; V gene: TRBV19; J gene: TRBJ1-4; CDR3 DNA: TGTGCCAGTAGTACCAACCCAAACAGGGAAAAACTGTTTTTT; CDR3 protein: CASSTNPNREKLFF
clone size: -; D gene: -; V gene: TRBV6-5; J gene: TRBJ2-1; CDR3 DNA: TGTGCCAGCAGGCCAGGGGTTTGGAATGAGCAGTTCTTC; CDR3 protein: CASRPGVWNEQFF
clone size: -; D gene: -; V gene: TRBV29-1; J gene: TRBJ1-2; CDR3 DNA: TGCAGCGTAGAGGACACCTCCTATGGCTACACCTTC; CDR3 protein: CSVEDTSYGYTF
clone size: -; D gene: TRBD1; V gene: TRBV25-1; J gene: TRBJ1-6; CDR3 DNA: TGTGCCAGCAGTTGGGGACAGATCCTTAACCGGAATTCACCCCTCCACTTT; CDR3 protein: CASSWGQILNRNSPLHF
clone size: few; D gene: TRBD2; V gene: TRBV3-1/TRBV3-2; J gene: TRBJ2-4; CDR3 DNA: TGTGCCAGCAGCACAGGGACTAGCGGGGGGGTAGCCAAAAACATTCAGTACTTC; CDR3 protein: CASSTGTSGGVAKNIQYF
clone size: -; D gene: -; V gene: TRBV11-3; J gene: TRBJ2-6; CDR3 DNA: TGTGCCAGCAGCTTCGGCAGGCTAAACTCTGGGGCCAACGTCCTGACTTTC; CDR3 protein: CASSFGRLNSGANVLTF
clone size: many; D gene: -; V gene: TRBV4-1; J gene: TRBJ2-7; CDR3 DNA: TGCGCCAGCAGCCAAGATAACAGGGTGGTCTACGAGCAGTACTTC; CDR3 protein: CASSQDNRVVYEQYF
clone size: -; D gene: -; V gene: TRBV6-5; J gene: TRBJ1-3; CDR3 DNA: TGTGCCAGCAGTTACTCAGGGGGAACTGGAAACACCATATATTTT; CDR3 protein: CASSYSGGTGNTIYF
clone size: -; D gene: -; V gene: TRBV24-1; J gene: TRBJ1-3; CDR3 DNA: TGTGCCACCAGCAGCGGATACTCTGGAAACACCATATATTTT; CDR3 protein: CATSSGYSGNTIYF
clone size: once; D gene: -; V gene: TRBV6-6; J gene: TRBJ1-2; CDR3 DNA: TGTGCCAGCAGTGTCGGAACAGGCATTCAAGGCTACACCTTC; CDR3 protein: CASSVGTGIQGYTF
clone size: -; D gene: -; V gene: TRBV2; J gene: TRBJ1-5; CDR3 DNA: TGTGCCAGCAGTGAAACCCTTGTGAGGTTAGGCAATCAGCCCCAGCATTTT; CDR3 protein: CASSETLVRLGNQPQHF
clone size: few; D gene: TRBD1; V gene: TRBV28; J gene: TRBJ2-1; CDR3 DNA: TGTGCCAGCAGAACCGCAGGGGGCCGCTCCTACAATGAGCAGTTCTTC; CDR3 protein: CASRTAGGRSYNEQFF
clone size: -; D gene: -; V gene: TRBV5-6; J gene: TRBJ1-2; CDR3 DNA: TGTGCCAGCAGCACGAGGAGGGGAGCTAACTATGGCTACACCTTC; CDR3 protein: CASSTRRGANYGYTF
clone size: -; D gene: TRBD2; V gene: TRBV25-1; J gene: TRBJ2-1; CDR3 DNA: TGTGCCAGCAAAGCGGGACTCGGGATGGGCAATGAGCAGTTCTTC; CDR3 protein: CASKAGLGMGNEQFF
clone size: -; D gene: -; V gene: TRBV21-1; J gene: TRBJ1-2; CDR3 DNA: TGTGCCAGCAGCAAAGGAGAGGGACAGGGGGATATTAACTATGGCTACACCTTC; CDR3 protein: CASSKGEGQGDINYGYTF
clone size: -; D gene: TRBD1; V gene: TRBV5-1; J gene: TRBJ1-1; CDR3 DNA: TGCGCCAGCAGGCGGACAGGGGGTGAAACTGAAGCTTTCTTT; CDR3 protein: CASRRTGGETEAFF
clone size: -; D gene: -; V gene: TRBV30; J gene: TRBJ1-5; CDR3 DNA: TGTGCCTGGACAGCAGGGCTTGGGCAGCCCCAGCATTTT; CDR3 protein: CAWTAGLGQPQHF
clone size: -; D gene: TRBD2; V gene: TRBV3-1/TRBV3-2; J gene: TRBJ2-1; CDR3 DNA: TGTGCCAGCAGCCAAGTGGCTCTAGCGGGGTCCCAGTTCTTC; CDR3 protein: CASSQVALAGSQFF
clone size: -; D gene: -; V gene: TRBV10-3; J gene: TRBJ1-4; CDR3 DNA: TGTGCCATCAGTGAGGGGGGGGGTTATGAAAAACTGTTTTTT; CDR3 protein: CAISEGGGYEKLFF
clone size: -; D gene: -; V gene: TRBV13; J gene: TRBJ1-2; CDR3 DNA: TGTGCCAGCAGCCCTTTGGGGGGGCCTGACTATGGCTACACCTTC; CDR3 protein: CASSPLGGPDYGYTF
clone size: -; D gene: TRBD1; V gene: TRBV30; J gene: TRBJ1-5; CDR3 DNA: TGTGCCTGGAGTCCGGGACAGGGGCCGAACCAGCCCCAGCATTTT; CDR3 protein: CAWSPGQGPNQPQHF
clone size: -; D gene: -; V gene: TRBV5-1; J gene: TRBJ1-2; CDR3 DNA: TGCGCCAGCAGCTTGGGGCCGGGGTCTGGCTACACCTTC; CDR3 protein: CASSLGPGSGYTF
clone size: -; D gene: -; V gene: TRBV9; J gene: TRBJ2-1; CDR3 DNA: TGTGCCAGCAGCGTAGCGGGAGCCCCAATGGAGCAGTTCTTC; CDR3 protein: CASSVAGAPMEQFF
clone size: -; D gene: -; V gene: TRBV18; J gene: TRBJ1-4; CDR3 DNA: TGTGCCAGCTCACCCTCGTGGGGGCCGAATGAAAAACTGTTTTTT; CDR3 protein: CASSPSWGPNEKLFF
clone size: -; D gene: TRBD1; V gene: TRBV12-3/TRBV12-4; J gene: TRBJ1-2; CDR3 DNA: TGTGCCAGCAGTCTCGGACAGGCATATGGCTACACCTTC; CDR3 protein: CASSLGQAYGYTF
clone size: -; D gene: -; V gene: TRBV5-1; J gene: TRBJ1-1; CDR3 DNA: TGCGCCAGCAGCTCGGATGGGCACACTGAAGCTTTCTTT; CDR3 protein: CASSSDGHTEAFF
clone size: few; D gene: -; V gene: TRBV7-9; J gene: TRBJ2-1; CDR3 DNA: TGTGCCAGCAGCTTGAGCGCGGGGAATGAGCAGTTCTTC; CDR3 protein: CASSLSAGNEQFF
clone size: -; D gene: TRBD2; V gene: TRBV9; J gene: TRBJ2-5; CDR3 DNA: TGTGCCAGCAGCGAGACTAGCGGGAGACAAGAGACCCAGTACTTC; CDR3 protein: CASSETSGRQETQYF
clone size: once; D gene: -; V gene: TRBV18; J gene: TRBJ2-7; CDR3 DNA: TGTGCCAGCTCACCTTCACAGGGAACCCTCTACGAGCAGTACTTC; CDR3 protein: CASSPSQGTLYEQYF